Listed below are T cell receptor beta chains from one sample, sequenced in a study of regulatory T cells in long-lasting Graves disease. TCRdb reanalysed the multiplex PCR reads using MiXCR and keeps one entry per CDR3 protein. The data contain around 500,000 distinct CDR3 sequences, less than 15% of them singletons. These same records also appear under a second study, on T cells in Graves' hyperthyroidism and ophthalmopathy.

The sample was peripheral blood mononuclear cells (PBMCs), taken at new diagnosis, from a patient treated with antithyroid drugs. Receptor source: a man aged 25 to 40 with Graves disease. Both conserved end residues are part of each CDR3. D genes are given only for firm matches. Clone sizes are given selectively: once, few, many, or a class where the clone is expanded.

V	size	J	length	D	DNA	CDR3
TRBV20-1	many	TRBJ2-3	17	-	TGCAGTGCTAGAGATCCGGTCGGGCGTCGTAGCACAGATACGCAGTATTTT	CSARDPVGRRSTDTQYF
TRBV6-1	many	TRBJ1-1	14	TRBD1	TGTGCCAGCAGAGAAGGGACAGGGGAACAGGGAGCTTTCTTT	CASREGTGEQGAFF
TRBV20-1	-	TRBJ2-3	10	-	TGCAGTGTTAACCGGGGTACGCAGTATTTT	CSVNRGTQYF
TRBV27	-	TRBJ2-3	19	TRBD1	TGTGCCAGCAGTTTAAGAGGGACAGATACACCCCGACACACAGATACGCAGTATTTT	CASSLRGTDTPRHTDTQYF
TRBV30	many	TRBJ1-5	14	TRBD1	TGTGCCTGGAGTGTCGGGCAGGGGGATCAGCCCCAGCATTTT	CAWSVGQGDQPQHF
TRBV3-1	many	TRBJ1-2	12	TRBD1	TGTGCCAGCAGCCGGACAGGGCAAGGCTACACCTTC	CASSRTGQGYTF
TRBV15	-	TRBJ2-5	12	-	TGTGCCACCAGCAGAGACTGGGAGACCCAGTACTTC	CATSRDWETQYF
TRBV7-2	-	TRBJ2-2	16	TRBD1	TGTGCCAGCAGCCATTATACAGGGGCAAACACCGGGGAGCTGTTTTTT	CASSHYTGANTGELFF
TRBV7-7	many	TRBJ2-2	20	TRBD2	TGTGCCAGCAGTCGTCAACTAGCGGGGGAACATAAACCGAACACCGGGGAGCTGTTTTTT	CASSRQLAGEHKPNTGELFF
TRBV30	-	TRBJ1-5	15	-	TGTGCCTGGAGTGTCCCGGATCTTAAAAATCAGCCCCAGCATTTT	CAWSVPDLKNQPQHF
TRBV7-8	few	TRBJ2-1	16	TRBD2	TGTGCCAGCAGCCGACTAGCGGGGGCAGACTACAATGAGCAGTTCTTC	CASSRLAGADYNEQFF
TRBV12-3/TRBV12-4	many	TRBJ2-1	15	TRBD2	TGTGCCAGCACCGTGGGACTAGCGGCCTACAATGAGCAGTTCTTC	CASTVGLAAYNEQFF
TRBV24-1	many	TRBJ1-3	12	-	TGTGCCACCGCGGACAGAGGAAACACCATATATTTT	CATADRGNTIYF
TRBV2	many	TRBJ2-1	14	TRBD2	TGTGCCAGCATGCGGACTAGCGGAAGAAATGAGCAGTTCTTC	CASMRTSGRNEQFF
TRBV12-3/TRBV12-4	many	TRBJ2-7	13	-	TGTGCCAGCACCCTCGGGACAACCCGCCAGCAGTACTTC	CASTLGTTRQQYF
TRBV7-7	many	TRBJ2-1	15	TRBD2	TGTGCCAGCAGCTTACTCAGCGGGAGTAGGAATGAGCAGTTCTTC	CASSLLSGSRNEQFF
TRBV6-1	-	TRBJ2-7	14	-	TGTGCCAGCAGTGAAGCTAGTAGGATCTACGAGCAGTACTTC	CASSEASRIYEQYF
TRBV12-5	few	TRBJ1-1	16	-	TGTGCTAGTGGTTCCCGGGACCCCGGGGCGGGCACTGAAGCTTTCTTT	CASGSRDPGAGTEAFF
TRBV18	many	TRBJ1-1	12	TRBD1	TGTGCCAGCTCACCGGGGACAGATGAAGCTTTCTTT	CASSPGTDEAFF
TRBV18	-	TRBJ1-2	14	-	TGTGCCAGCTCACCGGGCAGGACTAACTATGGCTACACCTTC	CASSPGRTNYGYTF
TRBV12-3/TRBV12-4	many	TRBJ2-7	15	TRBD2	TGTGCCAGCAGTTTAAGCCTAGCGGTAACCTACGAGCAGTACTTC	CASSLSLAVTYEQYF
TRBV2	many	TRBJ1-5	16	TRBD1	TGTGCCAGCAGTGAAGCGACAGGGGGTTTCAATCAGCCCCAGCATTTT	CASSEATGGFNQPQHF
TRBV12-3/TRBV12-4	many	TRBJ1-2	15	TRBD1	TGTGCCAGCAGTTTAAGGGAGACAGGGAACTATGGCTACACCTTC	CASSLRETGNYGYTF
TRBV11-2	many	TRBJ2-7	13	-	TGTGCCAGCAGCTTCCCAGTCTCCTACGAGCAGTACTTC	CASSFPVSYEQYF
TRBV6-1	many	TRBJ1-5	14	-	TGTGCCAGCAGTCCCACCCTCAGCAATCAGCCCCAGCATTTT	CASSPTLSNQPQHF
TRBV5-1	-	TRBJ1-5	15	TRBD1	TGCGCCAACAGCTTGGGGGACAGGGAGGGTCAGCCCCAGCATTTT	CANSLGDREGQPQHF
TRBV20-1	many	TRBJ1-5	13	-	TGCAGTGCTAGTCCTTCGGGACAAGAGCCCCAGCATTTT	CSASPSGQEPQHF
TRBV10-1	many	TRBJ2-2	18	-	TGCGCCAGCAGTGAATTAATCGTCGAGGCAGGGGACACCGGGGAGCTGTTTTTT	CASSELIVEAGDTGELFF
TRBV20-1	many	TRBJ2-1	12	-	TGCAGTGCTAGACGTAGTTACAATGAGCAGTTCTTC	CSARRSYNEQFF
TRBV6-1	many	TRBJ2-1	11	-	TGTGCCAGCAGTGAAGAGGGCCTTCAGATCTTC	CASSEEGLQIF
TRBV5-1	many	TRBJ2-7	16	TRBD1	TGCGCCAGCAGCTTGGCCGCATACAACAGGGGTGGCGAGCAGTACTTC	CASSLAAYNRGGEQYF
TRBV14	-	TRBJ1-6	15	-	TGTGCCAGCAGCCAAAGGCGCGGTTTGGATTCACCCCTCCACTTT	CASSQRRGLDSPLHF
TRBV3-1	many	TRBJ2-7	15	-	TGTGCCAGCAGCCAAGATCCCTCAGTCGGGTACGAGCAGTACTTC	CASSQDPSVGYEQYF
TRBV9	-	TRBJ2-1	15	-	TGTGCCAGCAGCGCATATAGCGCCCAAGGCAATGAGCAGTTCTTC	CASSAYSAQGNEQFF
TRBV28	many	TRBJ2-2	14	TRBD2	TGTGCCAGCAGCCGGACTAGTGCGGCCGGGGAGCTGTTTTTT	CASSRTSAAGELFF
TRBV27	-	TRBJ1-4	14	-	TGTGCCAGCAAGAGTGGGGGCTTAAATGAAAAACTGTTTTTT	CASKSGGLNEKLFF
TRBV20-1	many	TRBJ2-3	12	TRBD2	TGCAGTGCTAGGGCGGGAGCAGATACGCAGTATTTT	CSARAGADTQYF
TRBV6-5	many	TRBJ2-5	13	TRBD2	TGTGCCAGCAGTTACCTACTAGCGGAGACCCAGTACTTC	CASSYLLAETQYF
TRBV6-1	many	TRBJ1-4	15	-	TGTGCCAGCAGTGCCGGGGCGGCCCCCGGTGAAAAACTGTTTTTT	CASSAGAAPGEKLFF
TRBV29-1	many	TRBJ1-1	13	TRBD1	TGCAGCGTTGGGACAGGAGGAGACACTGAAGCTTTCTTT	CSVGTGGDTEAFF
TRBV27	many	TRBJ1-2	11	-	TGTGCCAGCGGACAGAACTATGGCTACACCTTC	CASGQNYGYTF
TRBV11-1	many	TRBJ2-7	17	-	TGTGCCAGCAGCCAGACCCGCGACGGGAGAAGCTCCTACGAGCAGTACTTC	CASSQTRDGRSSYEQYF
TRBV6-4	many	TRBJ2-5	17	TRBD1	TGTGCCAGCAGTGGTCCGCCCGGGACAGGGTTAAGAGAGACCCAGTACTTC	CASSGPPGTGLRETQYF
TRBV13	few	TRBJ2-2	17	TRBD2	TGTGCCAGCAGCGCCGAAACTAGCGGAGCGAACACCGGGGAGCTGTTTTTT	CASSAETSGANTGELFF
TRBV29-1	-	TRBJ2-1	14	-	TGCAGCGTTGAAGTCCCGAGCTCCTACAATGAGCAGTTCTTC	CSVEVPSSYNEQFF
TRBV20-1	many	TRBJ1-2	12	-	TGCAGTGCCGAGGGCAGATTCTATGGCTACACCTTC	CSAEGRFYGYTF
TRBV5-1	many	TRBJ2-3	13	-	TGCGCCAGCAGCTGGCGGGATAAAGATACGCAGTATTTT	CASSWRDKDTQYF
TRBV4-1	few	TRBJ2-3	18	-	TGCGCCAGCAGCCAAGGGACCCAGGGCTCCGGGGGCACAGATACGCAGTATTTT	CASSQGTQGSGGTDTQYF
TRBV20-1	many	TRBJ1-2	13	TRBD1	TGCAGTGCTCTTCGGACAGGGAACTATGGCTACACCTTC	CSALRTGNYGYTF
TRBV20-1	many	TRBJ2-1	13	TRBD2	TGCAGTGCTAGGCGGGGGGAGTACAATGAGCAGTTCTTC	CSARRGEYNEQFF
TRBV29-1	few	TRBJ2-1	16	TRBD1	TGCAGCGTTGGTTCCCACCGGGACAGGGGGTTCTATGAGCAGTTCTTC	CSVGSHRDRGFYEQFF
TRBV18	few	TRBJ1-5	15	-	TGTGCCAGCTCACCCCGCGGAGGGTTAAATCAGCCCCAGCATTTT	CASSPRGGLNQPQHF
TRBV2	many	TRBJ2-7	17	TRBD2	TGTGCCAGCAGCTCGACTAGCGGGACCCCAATCCCCTACGAGCAGTACTTC	CASSSTSGTPIPYEQYF